A selection of T cell receptor beta chains follows, all from one sample in a study of shared clonotypes between healthy human individuals. Produced via immunoSEQ multiplex PCR; TCRdb's table is partial and in-frame only. The table records about 800,000 clones, 95% to 97% of them present only once. The sequencing sample was made of naive CD8+ T cells sorted from blood. The receptors here all came from a man aged 30 to 39 in good health. The CDR3 runs from the conserved cysteine through the conserved F or W. A D gene is named only where the DNA matches it firmly. Only some rows state a clone size, as once, few, many or a class for expanded clones.

cdr3_nt: TGTGCCAGCGCCCCCTATGGCTACACCTTC; cdr3_aa: CASAPYGYTF; v_call: TRBV28; j_call: TRBJ1-2; d_call: NA; clone_size: NA
cdr3_nt: TGTGCCAGCAGTTTCGGCCTAGCGAAGAATGAGCAGTTCTTC; cdr3_aa: CASSFGLAKNEQFF; v_call: TRBV27; j_call: TRBJ2-1; d_call: NA; clone_size: NA
cdr3_nt: TGTGCCAGCAGCGCACCACAGGGGGCTGACACTGAAGCTTTCTTT; cdr3_aa: CASSAPQGADTEAFF; v_call: TRBV9; j_call: TRBJ1-1; d_call: TRBD1; clone_size: once
cdr3_nt: TGTGCCAGCAGTTTAGCAGGGGCCCTCGGCTACACCTTC; cdr3_aa: CASSLAGALGYTF; v_call: TRBV27; j_call: TRBJ1-2; d_call: NA; clone_size: NA
cdr3_nt: TGTGCCAGCAGCTTAGAAGCAACTAATGAAAAACTGTTTTTT; cdr3_aa: CASSLEATNEKLFF; v_call: TRBV7-9; j_call: TRBJ1-4; d_call: NA; clone_size: NA
cdr3_nt: TGTGCCATCAGTGAGTCGCTAGAGACCCAGTACTTC; cdr3_aa: CAISESLETQYF; v_call: TRBV10-3; j_call: TRBJ2-5; d_call: NA; clone_size: NA
cdr3_nt: TGTGCCAGCAGCTTGGCCGGGGGCCAGTTGCTGGCAGATACGCAGTATTTT; cdr3_aa: CASSLAGGQLLADTQYF; v_call: TRBV5-5; j_call: TRBJ2-3; d_call: NA; clone_size: NA
cdr3_nt: TGTGCCAGCAGTGGACCCCAGGGGGTCTACAATGAGCAGTTCTTC; cdr3_aa: CASSGPQGVYNEQFF; v_call: TRBV6-1; j_call: TRBJ2-1; d_call: TRBD1; clone_size: NA
cdr3_nt: TGTGCCAGCAGCTTAGTGGGACAGGGGGCGTTCCAAGAGACCCAGTACTTC; cdr3_aa: CASSLVGQGAFQETQYF; v_call: TRBV7-6; j_call: TRBJ2-5; d_call: TRBD1; clone_size: NA
cdr3_nt: TGCGCCAGCAGCCAAGATCGGGCTGCCCAAGAGACCCAGTACTTC; cdr3_aa: CASSQDRAAQETQYF; v_call: TRBV4-3; j_call: TRBJ2-5; d_call: NA; clone_size: NA
cdr3_nt: TGTGCCAGCTCGCCAGCGGCAGGGGGAAGCACAGATACGCAGTATTTT; cdr3_aa: CASSPAAGGSTDTQYF; v_call: TRBV18; j_call: TRBJ2-3; d_call: TRBD1; clone_size: NA
cdr3_nt: TGTGCCAGCAGCTTAGCTCTCTCGGGACAGGGGGCTTACAATGAGCAGTTCTTC; cdr3_aa: CASSLALSGQGAYNEQFF; v_call: TRBV7-9; j_call: TRBJ2-1; d_call: TRBD1; clone_size: NA
cdr3_nt: TGTGCCAGCAGTTTAGCGGGGAACTCCTACAATGAGCAGTTCTTC; cdr3_aa: CASSLAGNSYNEQFF; v_call: TRBV27; j_call: TRBJ2-1; d_call: NA; clone_size: NA
cdr3_nt: TGTGCCAGCACCGAGGTAGGGGGCGAGCAGTACTTC; cdr3_aa: CASTEVGGEQYF; v_call: TRBV6-1; j_call: TRBJ2-7; d_call: NA; clone_size: NA
cdr3_nt: TGTGCCAGCAGCCAAGTGTTCGGGGTACGCACAGATACGCAGTATTTT; cdr3_aa: CASSQVFGVRTDTQYF; v_call: TRBV14; j_call: TRBJ2-3; d_call: NA; clone_size: NA
cdr3_nt: TGCAGCGTTGGTCCACTCGGACGGAACTACGAGCAGTACTTC; cdr3_aa: CSVGPLGRNYEQYF; v_call: TRBV29-1; j_call: TRBJ2-7; d_call: NA; clone_size: NA
cdr3_nt: TGTGCCAGCAGCCCCCCTCAGGGAATCCACTATGGCTACACCTTC; cdr3_aa: CASSPPQGIHYGYTF; v_call: TRBV5-5; j_call: TRBJ1-2; d_call: NA; clone_size: NA
cdr3_nt: TGTGCCAGCAGCCACAGGGGCCGCTATAGCAATCAGCCCCAGCATTTT; cdr3_aa: CASSHRGRYSNQPQHF; v_call: TRBV7-2; j_call: TRBJ1-5; d_call: TRBD1; clone_size: NA
cdr3_nt: TGTGCCAGCAGCCTCGGGACTAGCCTAGATACGCAGTATTTT; cdr3_aa: CASSLGTSLDTQYF; v_call: TRBV9; j_call: TRBJ2-3; d_call: TRBD2; clone_size: NA
cdr3_nt: TGTGCCAGCAGTTTTTGGCTCACTGGCACCGGGGAGCTGTTTTTT; cdr3_aa: CASSFWLTGTGELFF; v_call: TRBV27; j_call: TRBJ2-2; d_call: NA; clone_size: NA
cdr3_nt: TGTGCCTGGAGCGAACCAGCCCTCTCTGGAAACACCATATATTTT; cdr3_aa: CAWSEPALSGNTIYF; v_call: TRBV30; j_call: TRBJ1-3; d_call: NA; clone_size: NA
cdr3_nt: TGTGCCAGCACGCCAGGGATAGATCAGCCCCAGCATTTT; cdr3_aa: CASTPGIDQPQHF; v_call: TRBV2; j_call: TRBJ1-5; d_call: NA; clone_size: NA
cdr3_nt: TGCAGCGCAGTAGACATGAACACTGAAGCTTTCTTT; cdr3_aa: CSAVDMNTEAFF; v_call: TRBV29-1; j_call: TRBJ1-1; d_call: NA; clone_size: NA
cdr3_nt: TGTGCCAGCAGCTTAGCGCACGGGTACACAGATACGCAGTATTTT; cdr3_aa: CASSLAHGYTDTQYF; v_call: TRBV7-2; j_call: TRBJ2-3; d_call: NA; clone_size: NA
cdr3_nt: TGTGCCAGCAGCTCGGACTTGAAGGAGCAGTACTTC; cdr3_aa: CASSSDLKEQYF; v_call: TRBV13; j_call: TRBJ2-7; d_call: NA; clone_size: NA
cdr3_nt: TGCAGCGTTGAAGGGTGGGATCGACTAGCGGGAGATTTTGGTGAGCAGTTCTTC; cdr3_aa: CSVEGWDRLAGDFGEQFF; v_call: TRBV29-1; j_call: TRBJ2-1; d_call: TRBD2; clone_size: NA
cdr3_nt: TGCGCCAGCAGCCCACCCCAGAGGGGGCGCGGCACAGATACGCAGTATTTT; cdr3_aa: CASSPPQRGRGTDTQYF; v_call: TRBV4-1; j_call: TRBJ2-3; d_call: TRBD1; clone_size: NA
cdr3_nt: TGTGCCAGCAGTTACGGGGACAGCGGCAATGAGCAGTTCTTC; cdr3_aa: CASSYGDSGNEQFF; v_call: TRBV6-5; j_call: TRBJ2-1; d_call: TRBD1; clone_size: NA
cdr3_nt: TGTGCCAGCAGCCTAAGCCTCCAGAGTAGCACCGGGGAGCTGTTTTTT; cdr3_aa: CASSLSLQSSTGELFF; v_call: TRBV28; j_call: TRBJ2-2; d_call: NA; clone_size: once
cdr3_nt: TGTGCCAGCAGACCCGAAGGTACGGCCCCGACCGGGGAGCTGTTTTTT; cdr3_aa: CASRPEGTAPTGELFF; v_call: TRBV7-9; j_call: TRBJ2-2; d_call: NA; clone_size: NA
cdr3_nt: TGCGCCAGCAGCTCCGTGGGGAGGGGGTCTAACGATGAGCAGTTCTTC; cdr3_aa: CASSSVGRGSNDEQFF; v_call: TRBV5-1; j_call: TRBJ2-1; d_call: NA; clone_size: NA
cdr3_nt: TGCGCCAGCAGTGGAAAAAAAGGGGCGCGGAACACTGAAGCTTTCTTT; cdr3_aa: CASSGKKGARNTEAFF; v_call: TRBV5-1; j_call: TRBJ1-1; d_call: NA; clone_size: NA
cdr3_nt: TGTGCCAGCAGTTGGTTCGGGGTTTCTCAGCCCCAGCATTTT; cdr3_aa: CASSWFGVSQPQHF; v_call: TRBV28; j_call: TRBJ1-5; d_call: NA; clone_size: NA
cdr3_nt: TGTGCCAGCAGTTTTTTTTCCGGGCACTATGGCTACACCTTC; cdr3_aa: CASSFFSGHYGYTF; v_call: TRBV28; j_call: TRBJ1-2; d_call: NA; clone_size: NA
cdr3_nt: TGTGCCTGGAGTAGCGGGAGAAGTAACTACAATGAGCAGTTCTTC; cdr3_aa: CAWSSGRSNYNEQFF; v_call: TRBV30; j_call: TRBJ2-1; d_call: TRBD2; clone_size: NA
cdr3_nt: TGTGCCAGCAGCCCGGGGACTAGTAGTGTGACAGATACGCAGTATTTT; cdr3_aa: CASSPGTSSVTDTQYF; v_call: TRBV7-8; j_call: TRBJ2-3; d_call: TRBD2; clone_size: NA
cdr3_nt: TGTGCCAGCAGCCAAGCGTTGGGCAACTACGAGCAGTACTTC; cdr3_aa: CASSQALGNYEQYF; v_call: TRBV14; j_call: TRBJ2-7; d_call: NA; clone_size: NA
cdr3_nt: TGTGCCAGCAGCCCAGGGATTCCCACCTACAATGAGCAGTTCTTC; cdr3_aa: CASSPGIPTYNEQFF; v_call: TRBV6-5; j_call: TRBJ2-1; d_call: NA; clone_size: NA
cdr3_nt: TGTGCCAGCAGCCCACAGGGGGAAGAGACCCAGTACTTC; cdr3_aa: CASSPQGEETQYF; v_call: TRBV13; j_call: TRBJ2-5; d_call: TRBD1; clone_size: once
cdr3_nt: TGCAGCGTTGACGGTAAGGACAGACTAACCTACAATGAGCAGTTCTTC; cdr3_aa: CSVDGKDRLTYNEQFF; v_call: TRBV29-1; j_call: TRBJ2-1; d_call: NA; clone_size: once
cdr3_nt: TGTGCCAGCAGTTTGGTGGGGACTCCCCTCGAGCAGTACTTC; cdr3_aa: CASSLVGTPLEQYF; v_call: TRBV6-6; j_call: TRBJ2-7; d_call: NA; clone_size: once
cdr3_nt: TGTGCCAGCAGCCCGGGAGGGTACAGTGGCTACACCTTC; cdr3_aa: CASSPGGYSGYTF; v_call: TRBV9; j_call: TRBJ1-2; d_call: NA; clone_size: NA
cdr3_nt: TGTGCCAGCAGCTCCCCCGGGACAGGGGGCCTGTTGTACGAGCAGTACTTC; cdr3_aa: CASSSPGTGGLLYEQYF; v_call: TRBV5-6; j_call: TRBJ2-7; d_call: TRBD1; clone_size: NA
cdr3_nt: TGTGCCAGTAGGATCAGCGGGAGCTCCTACGAGCAGTACTTC; cdr3_aa: CASRISGSSYEQYF; v_call: TRBV19; j_call: TRBJ2-7; d_call: TRBD2; clone_size: NA
cdr3_nt: TGTGCCAGCAGGGTGGCGGGAGGGCGAGGGGGGCAGTACTTC; cdr3_aa: CASRVAGGRGGQYF; v_call: TRBV2; j_call: TRBJ2-7; d_call: TRBD2; clone_size: NA
cdr3_nt: TGCAGCGTTGAAGGGGGGGCTGCTGAGCAGTTCTTC; cdr3_aa: CSVEGGAAEQFF; v_call: TRBV29-1; j_call: TRBJ2-1; d_call: NA; clone_size: NA
cdr3_nt: TGCGCCAGCAGCCAAGATCCCCAGGGGGCGGGCTACGAGCAGTACTTC; cdr3_aa: CASSQDPQGAGYEQYF; v_call: TRBV4-3; j_call: TRBJ2-7; d_call: TRBD1; clone_size: NA
cdr3_nt: TGTGCCAGCAAAAACCGGGACAGCTCCCACGAGCAGTACTTC; cdr3_aa: CASKNRDSSHEQYF; v_call: TRBV28; j_call: TRBJ2-7; d_call: TRBD1; clone_size: NA
cdr3_nt: TGTGCCAGCAGCGGACAGGGGATTGACTATGGCTACACCTTC; cdr3_aa: CASSGQGIDYGYTF; v_call: TRBV6-5; j_call: TRBJ1-2; d_call: TRBD1; clone_size: NA
cdr3_nt: TGCAGCGTTGTGTTTACGGGACAGATGAACACCGGGGAGCTGTTTTTT; cdr3_aa: CSVVFTGQMNTGELFF; v_call: TRBV29-1; j_call: TRBJ2-2; d_call: TRBD1; clone_size: NA
cdr3_nt: TGTGCCAGCAGCGTCGGGGGAACTGAAGCTTTCTTT; cdr3_aa: CASSVGGTEAFF; v_call: TRBV9; j_call: TRBJ1-1; d_call: NA; clone_size: NA
cdr3_nt: TGTGCCAGTAGACGACGGGAGAGCTACGAGCAGTACTTC; cdr3_aa: CASRRRESYEQYF; v_call: TRBV19; j_call: TRBJ2-7; d_call: NA; clone_size: NA
cdr3_nt: TGTGCCAGCAGCTTAGCACAGGATAGGACTAGCGGGAGTAAAAACGCCTACAATGAGCAGTTCTTC; cdr3_aa: CASSLAQDRTSGSKNAYNEQFF; v_call: TRBV7-8; j_call: TRBJ2-1; d_call: TRBD2; clone_size: NA
cdr3_nt: TGTGCCATCAGTGAGGACTTACAGGTTGAAGCTTTCTTT; cdr3_aa: CAISEDLQVEAFF; v_call: TRBV10-3; j_call: TRBJ1-1; d_call: NA; clone_size: NA
cdr3_nt: TGTGCCAGCAGCTTAGCGGGTACGAACACCGGGGAGCTGTTTTTT; cdr3_aa: CASSLAGTNTGELFF; v_call: TRBV5-6; j_call: TRBJ2-2; d_call: NA; clone_size: NA